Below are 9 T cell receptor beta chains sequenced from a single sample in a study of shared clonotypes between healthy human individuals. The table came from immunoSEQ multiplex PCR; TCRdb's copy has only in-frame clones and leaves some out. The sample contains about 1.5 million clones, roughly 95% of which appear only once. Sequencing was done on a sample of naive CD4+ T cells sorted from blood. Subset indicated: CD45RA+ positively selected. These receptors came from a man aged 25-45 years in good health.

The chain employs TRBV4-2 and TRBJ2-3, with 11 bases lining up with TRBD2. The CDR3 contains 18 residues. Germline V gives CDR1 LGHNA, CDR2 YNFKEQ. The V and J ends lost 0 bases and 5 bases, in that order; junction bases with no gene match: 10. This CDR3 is CASSQETLAGGNRDTQYF. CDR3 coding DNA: TGTGCCAGCAGCCAAGAAACCCTAGCGGGAGGTAATAGAGATACGCAGTATTTT.

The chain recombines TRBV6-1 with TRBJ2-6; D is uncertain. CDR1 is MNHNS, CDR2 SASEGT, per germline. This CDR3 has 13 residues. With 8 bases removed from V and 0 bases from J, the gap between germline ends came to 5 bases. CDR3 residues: CASGDSGANVLTF. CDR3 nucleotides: TGTGCCAGCGGCGACTCTGGGGCCAACGTCCTGACTTTC.

The CDR3 DNA reads TGTGCCAGCAGCTTAGATCCTTCTACCGTTTCCTACGAGCAGTACTTC. Its protein is CASSLDPSTVSYEQYF. The V call is TRBV7-2, the J call TRBJ2-7; D call uncertain. The V end lost 1 base, the J end lost 1 base, and 14 bases lay between the germline ends. The CDR3 is 16 amino acids. Germline V gene lookup returns CDR1 SGHTA and CDR2 FQGNSA.

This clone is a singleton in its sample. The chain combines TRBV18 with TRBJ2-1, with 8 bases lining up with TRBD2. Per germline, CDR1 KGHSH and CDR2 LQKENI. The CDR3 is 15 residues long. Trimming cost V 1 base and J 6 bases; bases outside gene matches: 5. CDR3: CASSPLIAGSNEQFF. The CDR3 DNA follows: TGTGCCAGCTCACCACTAATAGCGGGATCCAATGAGCAGTTCTTC.

The CDR3 protein is CASSPELAASTDTQYF. The CDR3 nucleotides are TGTGCCAGCAGCCCGGAACTAGCCGCTAGCACAGATACGCAGTATTTT. The chain combines TRBV5-4 with TRBJ2-3; TRBD2 is a possible D gene (6 bases). The CDR3 runs to 16 residues. Germline V gives CDR1 SGHNT, CDR2 YYREEE (reference sequence). Trimming stripped 4 bases from V and 0 bases from J, with 15 bases between.

The DNA for the CDR3 is TGCGCCAGCAGCTTGTCCCCAGGGGACTATGGCTACACCTTC. It encodes CASSLSPGDYGYTF. The rearrangement links TRBV5-1 to TRBJ1-2, with a weak D call TRBD1 (6 bases). The germline V gene has CDR1 SGHRS and CDR2 YFSETQ. The CDR3 sequence is 14 residues long. The V and J ends lost 1 base and 3 bases respectively, with 10 bases between them.

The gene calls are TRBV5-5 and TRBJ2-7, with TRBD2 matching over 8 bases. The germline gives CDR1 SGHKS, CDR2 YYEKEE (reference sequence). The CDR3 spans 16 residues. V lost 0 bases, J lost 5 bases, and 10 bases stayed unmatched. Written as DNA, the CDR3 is TGTGCCAGCAGCTTGGAGCTGGGACTAGTTAACCACGAGCAGTACTTC. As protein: CASSLELGLVNHEQYF.

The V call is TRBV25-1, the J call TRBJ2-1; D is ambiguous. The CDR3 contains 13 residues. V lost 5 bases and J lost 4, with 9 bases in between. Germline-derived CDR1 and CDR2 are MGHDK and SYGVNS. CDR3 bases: TGTGCCAGCAGTAAGGACGGATACAATGAGCAGTTCTTC. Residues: CASSKDGYNEQFF.

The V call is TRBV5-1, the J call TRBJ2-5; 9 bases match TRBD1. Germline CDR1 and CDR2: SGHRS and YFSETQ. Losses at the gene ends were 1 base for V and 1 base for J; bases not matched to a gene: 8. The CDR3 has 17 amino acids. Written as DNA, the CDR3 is TGCGCCAGCAGCTTGCACAGGGGGCGCGGGGGCCAAGAGACCCAGTACTTC. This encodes CASSLHRGRGGQETQYF.